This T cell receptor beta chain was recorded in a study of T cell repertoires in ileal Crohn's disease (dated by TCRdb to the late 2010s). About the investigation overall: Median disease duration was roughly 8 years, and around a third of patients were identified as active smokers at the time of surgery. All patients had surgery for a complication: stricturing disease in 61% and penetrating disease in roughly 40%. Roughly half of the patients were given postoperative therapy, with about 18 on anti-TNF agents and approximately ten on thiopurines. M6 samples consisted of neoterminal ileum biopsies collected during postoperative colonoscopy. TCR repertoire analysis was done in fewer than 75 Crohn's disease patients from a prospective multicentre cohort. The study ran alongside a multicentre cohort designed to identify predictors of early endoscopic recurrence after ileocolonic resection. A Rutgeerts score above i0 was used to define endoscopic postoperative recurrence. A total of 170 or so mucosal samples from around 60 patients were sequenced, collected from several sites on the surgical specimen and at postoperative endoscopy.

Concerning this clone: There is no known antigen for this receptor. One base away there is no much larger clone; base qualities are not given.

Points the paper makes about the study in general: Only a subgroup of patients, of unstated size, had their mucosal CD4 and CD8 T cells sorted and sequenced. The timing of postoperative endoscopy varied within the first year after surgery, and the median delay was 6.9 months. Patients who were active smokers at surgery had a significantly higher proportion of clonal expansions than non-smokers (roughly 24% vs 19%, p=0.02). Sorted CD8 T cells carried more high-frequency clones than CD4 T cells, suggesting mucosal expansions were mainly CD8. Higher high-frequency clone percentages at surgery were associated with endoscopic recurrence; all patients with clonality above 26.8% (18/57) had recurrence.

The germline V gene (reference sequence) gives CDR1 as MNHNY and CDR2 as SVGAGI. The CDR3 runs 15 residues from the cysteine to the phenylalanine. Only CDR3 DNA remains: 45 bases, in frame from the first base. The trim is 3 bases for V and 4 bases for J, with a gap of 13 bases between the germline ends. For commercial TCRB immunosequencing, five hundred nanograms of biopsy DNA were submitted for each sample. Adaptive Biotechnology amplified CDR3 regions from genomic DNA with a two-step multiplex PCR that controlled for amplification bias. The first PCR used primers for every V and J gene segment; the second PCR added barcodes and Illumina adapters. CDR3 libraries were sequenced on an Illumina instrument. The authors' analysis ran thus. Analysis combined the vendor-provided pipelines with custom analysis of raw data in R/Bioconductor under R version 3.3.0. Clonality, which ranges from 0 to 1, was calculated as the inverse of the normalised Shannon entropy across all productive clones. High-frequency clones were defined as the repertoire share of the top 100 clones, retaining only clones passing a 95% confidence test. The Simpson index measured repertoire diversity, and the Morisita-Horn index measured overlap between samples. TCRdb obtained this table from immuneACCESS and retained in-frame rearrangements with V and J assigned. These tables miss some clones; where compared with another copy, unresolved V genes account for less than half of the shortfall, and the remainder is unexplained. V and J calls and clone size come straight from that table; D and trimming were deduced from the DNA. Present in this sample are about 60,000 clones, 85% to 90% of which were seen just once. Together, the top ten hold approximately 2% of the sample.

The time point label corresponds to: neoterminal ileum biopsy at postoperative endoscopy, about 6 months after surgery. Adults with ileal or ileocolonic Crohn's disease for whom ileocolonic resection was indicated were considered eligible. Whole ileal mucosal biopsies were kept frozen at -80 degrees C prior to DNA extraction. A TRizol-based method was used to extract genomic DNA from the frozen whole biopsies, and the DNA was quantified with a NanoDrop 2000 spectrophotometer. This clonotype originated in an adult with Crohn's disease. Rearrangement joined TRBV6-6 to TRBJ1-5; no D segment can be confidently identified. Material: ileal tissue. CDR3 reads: CASSYFQDANQPQHF. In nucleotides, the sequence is TGTGCCAGCAGTTATTTTCAAGATGCGAATCAGCCCCAGCATTTT.